These 8 T cell receptor beta chains originate from one sample sequenced in a study of blood T cells in healthy people across ages. With a J-beta primer mix and a sample-barcoded 5' primer, a second PCR ran about 7 to 12 cycles. TCRdb recomputed calls from the 5' RACE reads with MiXCR, one row per CDR3 protein. The profile covers around 1,500,000 distinct CDR3 sequences, with roughly 27% appearing a single time and about 8% taken by the ten largest. Sequencing was carried out using blood. Receptors originate from a woman younger than 45 in good health.

V usage is TRBV20-1 and J usage is TRBJ2-7; D ambiguous. The CDR3 consists of 15 residues. V was trimmed by 4 bases and J by 1 base, leaving 17 bases between them. CDR1 DFQATT and CDR2 SNEGSKA come from the germline V gene (reference sequence). DNA of the CDR3: TGCAGTGCTACCGCGAGAGCCGTAGGTTCCTACGAGCAGTACTTC. Encoded protein: CSATARAVGSYEQYF.

This clonotype was recorded many times. V usage is TRBV5-1 and J usage is TRBJ2-1; D tentatively fits TRBD1 or TRBD2 (5 bases each). Germline assignment: CDR1 SGHRS and CDR2 YFSETQ. The CDR3 has 15 amino acids. The V and J ends lost 2 bases and 4 bases respectively, with 13 bases between them. CDR3 sequence (DNA): TGCGCCAGCAGCTTAAACCTCTGGGGGTACAATGAGCAGTTCTTC. It codes for CASSLNLWGYNEQFF.

The table lists this clonotype with a count of one. The chain recombines TRBV20-1 with TRBJ1-1; tentatively, D is TRBD1 (6 bases). The CDR3 has 13 residues. Germline V gene sequence: CDR1 DFQATT, CDR2 SNEGSKA (reference sequence). The ends were cut back, 6 bases at V and 1 base at J, with 12 bases in the middle. The CDR3: CSAGGGGNTEAFF. The CDR3 DNA reads as TGCAGTGCGGGGGGCGGGGGGAACACTGAAGCTTTCTTT.

Ten or more counts support this clonotype. The chain recombines TRBV20-1 with TRBJ2-5; maybe TRBD2 (5 bases). V lost 0 bases to trimming and J lost 4 bases, with 15 bases between them. The CDR3 length is 15 residues. Germline CDR1 is DFQATT and CDR2 is SNEGSKA (reference sequence). The CDR3 loop reads CSAREPSIGLETQYF. CDR3 nucleotides: TGCAGTGCTAGAGAGCCTTCAATCGGACTAGAGACCCAGTACTTC.

The chain employs TRBV9 and TRBJ2-3, with 10 bases aligning to TRBD2. The CDR3 is 15 amino acids. Germline assignment: CDR1 SGDLS and CDR2 YYNGEE. Losses at the gene ends were 0 bases for V and 6 bases for J; bases not matched to a gene: 4. The CDR3 nucleotides are TGTGCCAGCAGCGTAGTCGGGACTAGCGAGGATACGCAGTATTTT. Protein product: CASSVVGTSEDTQYF.

The chain recombines TRBV15 with TRBJ2-5; 8 nucleotides line up with TRBD2. V shed 2 bases and J 11 bases; nucleotides not matched to a gene: 16. CDR3 length: 16 residues. Looked up from germline, CDR1 is LNHNV and CDR2 is YYDKDF (reference sequence). The CDR3 reads CATSRLSGGSYNEQYF. CDR3 nucleotide sequence: TGTGCCACCAGCAGACTAAGCGGGGGCTCCTACAATGAGCAGTACTTC. Together with reference TRBV15 and TRBJ2-5, the CDR3 gives the full variable domain: DAMVIQNPRYQVTQFGKPVTLSCSQTLNHNVMYWYQQKSSQAPKLLFHYYDKDFNNEADTPDNFQSRRPNTSFCFLDIRSPGLGDTAMYLCATSRLSGGSYNEQYFGPGTRLLVL.

The chain is built from TRBV21-1 and TRBJ1-2. TRBV21-1 is recorded as a pseudogene. CDR3 length equals 15 residues. The CDR3 region has the DNA TGTGCCAGCAGCAAAGCAGTGACCACTAACTATGGCTACACCTTC. It codes for CASSKAVTTNYGYTF.

This clonotype has a handful of counts. A junction boundary mismatches the germline segment, possibly from a read error. The rearrangement uses TRBV13 and TRBJ2-1; no firm D call. Germline V gene sequence: CDR1 PRHDT, CDR2 FYEKMQ (reference sequence). The CDR3 is made up of 13 amino acids. The CDR3 DNA reads TGTGCCAGCAGCTTGAGCTCCCACAATGAGCAGTTCTTC. Residues: CASSLSSHNEQFF.